This T cell receptor beta chain was observed in a study of blood T cell repertoires in COVID-19. Study as a whole: Collection of acute and convalescent COVID-19 samples took place in the United States, Italy and Spain. T cells, B-cell-depleted T cells, or PBMCs provided the cDNA or gDNA that served as material.

Methods used by the authors: Counts of nucleated cells, estimated from reference gene primer amplification, were obtained. The table came from immunoSEQ multiplex PCR; TCRdb's copy has only in-frame clones and leaves some out. Clonal size and the V and J genes are those of that table, whereas D and trimming came from the DNA. The repertoire holds about 300,000 clones, with about 90% as singletons. The CDR3 runs to 15 residues. Looked up from germline, CDR1 is SGHNT and CDR2 is YENEEA. Trimming cost V 1 base and J 5 bases; bases outside gene matches: 1. This receptor was obtained from a man between 18 and 35 years old who had recovered from COVID-19. Sequenced input: peripheral blood. The chain carries TRBV11-3 and TRBJ2-2, with 10 bases identical to TRBD1. The CDR3 sequence: CASSLGDRGTGELFF. In DNA, the CDR3 is TGTGCCAGCAGCTTAGGGGACAGGGGAACCGGGGAGCTGTTTTTT.